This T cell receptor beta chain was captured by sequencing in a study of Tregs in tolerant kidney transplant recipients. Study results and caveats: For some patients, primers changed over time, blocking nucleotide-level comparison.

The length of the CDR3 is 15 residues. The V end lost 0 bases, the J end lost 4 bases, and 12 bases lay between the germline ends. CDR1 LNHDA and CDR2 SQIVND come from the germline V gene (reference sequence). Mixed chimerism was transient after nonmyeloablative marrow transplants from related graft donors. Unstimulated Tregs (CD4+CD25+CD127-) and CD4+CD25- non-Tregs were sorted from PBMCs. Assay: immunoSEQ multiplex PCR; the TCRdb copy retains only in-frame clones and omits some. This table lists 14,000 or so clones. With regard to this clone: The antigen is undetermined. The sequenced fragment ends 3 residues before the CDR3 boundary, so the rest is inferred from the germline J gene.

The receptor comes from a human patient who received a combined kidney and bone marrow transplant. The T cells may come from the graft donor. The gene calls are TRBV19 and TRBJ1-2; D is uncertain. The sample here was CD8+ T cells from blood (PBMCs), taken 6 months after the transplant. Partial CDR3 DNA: TGTGCCAGTAGTATAGATCCCCACGGGGTCTATGGC. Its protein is CASSIDPHGVYG. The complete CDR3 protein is CASSIDPHGVYGYTF.